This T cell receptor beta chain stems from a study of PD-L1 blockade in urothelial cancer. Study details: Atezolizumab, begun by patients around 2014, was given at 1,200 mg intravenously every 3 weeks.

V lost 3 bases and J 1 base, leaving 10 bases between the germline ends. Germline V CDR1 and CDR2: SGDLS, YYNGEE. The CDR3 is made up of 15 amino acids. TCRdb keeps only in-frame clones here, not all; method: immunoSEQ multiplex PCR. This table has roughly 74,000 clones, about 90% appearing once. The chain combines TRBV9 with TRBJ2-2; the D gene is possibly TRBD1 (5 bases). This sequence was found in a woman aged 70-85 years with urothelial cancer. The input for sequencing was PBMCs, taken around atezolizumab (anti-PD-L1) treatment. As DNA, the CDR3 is TGTGCCAGCAGCGCCAGGGTAGGGAACACCGGGGAGCTGTTTTTT. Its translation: CASSARVGNTGELFF.